This TCR beta chain was documented in a study of T cell responses to AZD1222 COVID-19 vaccine. As to this clone: The target antigen is unknown.

Study-wide results and caveats: CD4 TCRs covered the whole spike, strongest at regions 160-218 and 743-854.

The CDR3 sequence is 14 residues long. CDR1 is GTSNPN, CDR2 SVGIG, per germline (reference sequence). V lost 0 bases, J lost 8 bases, and 15 bases lay in between. This table comes from immunoSEQ multiplex PCR, and its TCRdb copy is limited to in-frame clones, with some not included. The data show 100,000 or so clones, roughly nine tenths seen once. The source material was peripheral blood, sampled on day 0 of AZD1222 vaccination. The J gene is TRBJ2-3, the V gene TRBV30; D gene unclear. This TCR came from an adult in good health. CDR3 DNA sequence: TGTGCCTGGAGTGTAGGGCAAGTCGATGGTACGCAGTATTTT. Encoded protein: CAWSVGQVDGTQYF.